Shown below are 4 T cell receptor beta chains from a single sample sequenced in a study of blood T cells in healthy people across ages. With a J-beta primer mix and a sample-barcoded 5' primer, a second PCR ran roughly 6 to 12 cycles. TCRdb independently ran MiXCR on the 5' RACE reads; one entry per CDR3 protein. The table has approximately 900,000 distinct CDR3 sequences, about 44% seen once; the top ten hold about an eighth. Source material: blood. The receptors originated from a man aged 30 to 45 in good health.

J is TRBJ2-2 and V is TRBV2; no firm D call. In germline, CDR1 is SNHLY, CDR2 FYNNEI. V lost 0 bases and J lost 6, with 17 bases in between. The CDR3 has 17 amino acids. CDR3 sequence: CASSEAVIGLVPGELFF. The CDR3 DNA reads as TGTGCCAGCAGTGAAGCTGTAATTGGTCTCGTGCCCGGGGAGCTGTTTTTT.

This rearrangement joins TRBV27 to TRBJ2-7; the match to TRBD2 covers 11 bases. CDR1 MNHEY and CDR2 SMNVEV come from the germline V gene (reference sequence). V gave up 6 bases and J gave up 3 bases; unmatched junction bases: 4. This CDR3 is 14 amino acids long. CDR3 protein: CASSYGLAGYEQYF. CDR3 DNA: TGTGCCAGCAGCTATGGACTAGCGGGCTACGAGCAGTACTTC.

The gene calls are TRBV5-1 and TRBJ2-7, with 10 bases identical to TRBD2. The CDR3 loop spans 16 amino acids. The V and J ends lost 0 bases and 7 bases, in that order; junction bases with no gene match: 10. Per germline, CDR1 SGHRS and CDR2 YFSETQ. The CDR3 sequence is CASSLAPSGGANEQYF. CDR3 DNA: TGCGCCAGCAGCTTGGCCCCTAGCGGGGGAGCTAATGAGCAGTACTTC.

At least ten counts were recorded for this clonotype. V usage is TRBV6-1 and J usage is TRBJ2-7; D is perhaps TRBD1 (6 bases). The V end lost 5 bases, the J end lost 1 base, and 12 bases lay between the germline ends. Germline V gene sequence: CDR1 MNHNS, CDR2 SASEGT. This CDR3 comprises 14 residues. The CDR3 here is CASSFQGTSYEQYF. The CDR3 DNA reads TGTGCCAGCAGTTTCCAGGGGACGTCCTACGAGCAGTACTTC.